This is a list of T cell receptor beta chains from one sample in a study of graft-versus-host responses after intestinal transplantation. Profiled with immunoSEQ multiplex PCR; TCRdb holds only in-frame clones, not every one. The sample consists of 35,000 to 50,000 clones, about 95% of them appearing once. For these receptors, no antigen is known. The sample was unstimulated CD8+ T cells sorted from spleen or lymph node cells, taken before transplant. These receptors were collected from a human donor who was the organ donor for an intestinal transplant. Both conserved end residues are part of each CDR3. A D gene is named only where the DNA matches it firmly. Part of the rows lack a size; the others show once, few, many or a class for expanded clones.

clone_size,v_call,j_call,d_call,cdr3_aa,cdr3_nt
-,TRBV4-2,TRBJ1-2,-,CASSQVNRNYGYTF,TGTGCCAGCAGCCAAGTTAACAGGAACTATGGCTACACCTTC
-,TRBV9,TRBJ2-7,-,CASSVGSSYEQYF,TGTGCCAGCAGCGTAGGAAGCTCCTACGAGCAGTACTTC
once,TRBV9,TRBJ1-6,TRBD1,CASSVAGGEDSPLHF,TGTGCCAGCAGCGTAGCAGGGGGCGAAGATTCACCCCTCCACTTT
-,TRBV28,TRBJ1-2,-,CASSLMRSNPYYGYTF,TGTGCCAGCAGTTTAATGAGGAGTAACCCTTACTATGGCTACACCTTC
-,TRBV5-4,TRBJ2-7,-,CASSPYRGGDYEQYF,TGTGCCAGCAGCCCCTATCGTGGTGGGGACTACGAGCAGTACTTC
-,TRBV4-3,TRBJ2-2,-,CASSQFGGRAGELFF,TGCGCCAGCAGCCAATTTGGGGGAAGGGCCGGGGAGCTGTTTTTT
-,TRBV13,TRBJ2-3,-,CASSLPSTDTQYF,TGTGCCAGCAGCTTGCCCAGCACAGATACGCAGTATTTT
-,TRBV6-8,TRBJ2-7,-,CASKYEQYF,TGTGCCAGCAAATACGAGCAGTACTTC
-,TRBV6-5,TRBJ2-1,-,CASSKQGSYNEQFF,TGTGCCAGCAGTAAACAGGGCTCCTACAATGAGCAGTTCTTC
-,TRBV5-6,TRBJ2-3,-,CASSLGSGLSTDTQYF,TGTGCCAGCAGCTTGGGATCAGGACTTAGCACAGATACGCAGTATTTT
once,TRBV4-1,TRBJ2-7,-,CASSQGQAAYEQYF,TGCGCCAGCAGCCAAGGGCAGGCCGCCTACGAGCAGTACTTC
-,TRBV5-1,TRBJ2-3,-,CASSLALVMDTQYF,TGCGCCAGCAGCTTGGCCCTAGTAATGGATACGCAGTATTTT
-,TRBV30,TRBJ1-4,TRBD1,CAWSVLDRGLDNEKLFF,TGTGCCTGGAGTGTTCTCGACAGGGGGTTGGATAATGAAAAACTGTTTTTT
-,TRBV13,TRBJ2-7,-,CASSLGGSGYEQYF,TGTGCCAGCAGCTTAGGGGGGTCTGGCTACGAGCAGTACTTC
-,TRBV2,TRBJ2-3,-,CASSAYESSTDTQYF,TGTGCCAGCAGTGCCTATGAGTCTAGCACAGATACGCAGTATTTT
-,TRBV4-3,TRBJ2-3,TRBD2,CASSLRVAGDADTQYF,TGCGCCAGCAGCCTCCGAGTAGCGGGGGACGCAGATACGCAGTATTTT
-,TRBV19,TRBJ2-7,TRBD1,CASSAGQATYEQYF,TGTGCCAGTAGCGCCGGACAGGCCACCTACGAGCAGTACTTC
-,TRBV6-5,TRBJ1-1,-,CASSYSSDPNTEAFF,TGTGCCAGCAGTTACTCCTCAGACCCGAACACTGAAGCTTTCTTT
once,TRBV14,TRBJ1-2,TRBD1,CASSRAGTANYGYTF,TGTGCCAGCAGCCGAGCCGGGACAGCTAACTATGGCTACACCTTC
once,TRBV2,TRBJ1-3,-,CASRGDPSGNTIYF,TGTGCCTCCCGGGGGGACCCCTCTGGAAACACCATATATTTT
-,TRBV4-3,TRBJ2-5,-,CASSQDLREETQYF,TGCGCCAGCAGCCAAGATCTCCGGGAAGAGACCCAGTACTTC
once,TRBV5-1,TRBJ2-2,-,CASSLAGSTGELFF,TGCGCCAGCAGCTTGGCCGGGTCCACCGGGGAGCTGTTTTTT
-,TRBV4-1,TRBJ2-5,TRBD2,CASSQKGFRTVGGETQYF,TGCGCCAGCAGCCAGAAGGGGTTTAGGACGGTCGGGGGGGAGACCCAGTACTTC
-,TRBV2,TRBJ1-5,-,CASSEEDRVNPLRNQPQHF,TGTGCCAGCAGTGAAGAAGACCGGGTTAATCCCTTGCGGAATCAGCCCCAGCATTTT
-,TRBV14,TRBJ2-7,-,CASSQVGDYEQYF,TGTGCCAGCAGCCAAGTCGGGGACTACGAGCAGTACTTC
-,TRBV10-3,TRBJ1-4,-,CAISESGATANEKLFF,TGTGCCATCAGTGAGAGTGGGGCAACGGCTAATGAAAAACTGTTTTTT
-,TRBV27,TRBJ1-1,-,CASSLRGDTLHRAFF,TGTGCCAGCAGTTTACGGGGGGACACCCTACACCGAGCTTTCTTT
-,TRBV30,TRBJ2-7,-,CAWADWGTSYEQYF,TGTGCCTGGGCGGACTGGGGCACTTCCTACGAGCAGTACTTC
-,TRBV9,TRBJ2-3,TRBD2,CASNGGAVDTQYF,TGTGCCAGCAACGGGGGGGCCGTAGATACGCAGTATTTT
-,TRBV30,TRBJ1-2,-,CAWSETTGYGYTF,TGTGCCTGGAGTGAAACCACTGGCTATGGCTACACCTTC
-,TRBV2,TRBJ2-1,-,CAVQLYNEQFF,TGTGCTGTACAGCTTTACAATGAGCAGTTCTTC
-,TRBV6-5,TRBJ1-2,-,CASSYGRTGGYTF,TGTGCCAGCAGTTACGGCAGAACGGGTGGCTACACCTTC
-,TRBV6-5,TRBJ1-4,TRBD1,CASSYGQGGEKLFF,TGTGCCAGCAGTTATGGACAGGGGGGTGAAAAACTGTTTTTT
-,TRBV5-6,TRBJ1-5,-,CASSLAPDLNQPQHF,TGTGCCAGCAGCTTGGCTCCTGACCTTAATCAGCCCCAGCATTTT
-,TRBV19,TRBJ1-1,TRBD1,CASSMGQAGRGTEAFF,TGTGCCAGTAGTATGGGACAGGCCGGGCGGGGCACTGAAGCTTTCTTT
-,TRBV7-6,TRBJ2-7,TRBD1,CASSQNAGTGTTEQYF,TGTGCCAGCAGCCAAAACGCCGGGACAGGGACGACCGAGCAGTACTTC
-,TRBV5-6,TRBJ2-5,-,CASSLEDGEETQYF,TGTGCCAGCAGCTTGGAAGACGGAGAAGAGACCCAGTACTTC
-,TRBV30,TRBJ1-6,-,CAWIVPDSGSGSPLHF,TGTGCCTGGATAGTGCCGGACAGTGGGTCCGGGTCACCCCTCCACTTT
-,TRBV19,TRBJ1-2,TRBD1,CASSTPGQYGYTF,TGTGCCAGTAGTACCCCGGGACAGTATGGCTACACCTTC
-,TRBV6-5,TRBJ1-1,-,CASSYETNTEAFF,TGTGCCAGCAGTTATGAGACGAACACTGAAGCTTTCTTT
-,TRBV9,TRBJ2-6,-,CASSVDGLGPNVLTF,TGTGCCAGCAGCGTAGACGGTTTAGGGCCCAACGTCCTGACTTTC
-,TRBV28,TRBJ2-7,-,CASSVRMTSYEQYF,TGTGCCAGCAGTGTCAGGATGACCTCCTACGAGCAGTACTTC
-,TRBV12-5,TRBJ1-4,-,CASGLAPDLGYTNEKLFF,TGTGCTAGTGGTTTGGCCCCCGATTTGGGTTATACTAATGAAAAACTGTTTTTT
-,TRBV4-1,TRBJ1-3,-,CASSQDEGEGSGNTIYF,TGCGCCAGCAGCCAAGATGAGGGAGAGGGCTCTGGAAACACCATATATTTT
-,TRBV6-5,TRBJ2-1,TRBD2,CASSWTSGRINEQFF,TGTGCCAGCAGTTGGACTAGCGGGAGAATCAATGAGCAGTTCTTC
-,TRBV10-2,TRBJ2-7,-,CASREGQSLSYEQYF,TGCGCCAGCAGGGAAGGACAATCCCTCTCCTACGAGCAGTACTTC
-,TRBV28,TRBJ1-1,-,CASSPTLGQLNTEAFF,TGTGCCAGCAGTCCCACCCTTGGACAGCTGAACACTGAAGCTTTCTTT
-,TRBV25-1,TRBJ2-7,-,CASNQGAYEQYF,TGTGCCAGCAACCAGGGTGCCTACGAGCAGTACTTC